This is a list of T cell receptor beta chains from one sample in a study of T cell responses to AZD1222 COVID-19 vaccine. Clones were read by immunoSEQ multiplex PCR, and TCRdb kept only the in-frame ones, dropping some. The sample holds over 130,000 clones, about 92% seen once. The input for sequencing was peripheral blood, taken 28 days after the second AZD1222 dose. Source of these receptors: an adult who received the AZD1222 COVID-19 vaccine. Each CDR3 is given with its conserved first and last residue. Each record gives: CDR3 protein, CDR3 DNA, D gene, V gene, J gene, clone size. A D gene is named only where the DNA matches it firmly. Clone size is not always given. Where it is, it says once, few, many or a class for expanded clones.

CDR3 protein: CASSQDSGAERNTPSNTGELFF
CDR3 DNA: TGTGCCAGCAGCCAAGATTCCGGGGCTGAACGAAACACCCCCTCGAACACCGGGGAGCTGTTTTTT
D gene: -
V gene: TRBV3-1/TRBV3-2
J gene: TRBJ2-2
clone size: -

CDR3 protein: CASSRQAGETQYF
CDR3 DNA: TGTGCCAGTAGTCGACAGGCGGGTGAGACCCAGTACTTC
D gene: -
V gene: TRBV19
J gene: TRBJ2-5
clone size: -

CDR3 protein: CASSLSGTTNSPLHF
CDR3 DNA: TGTGCCAGCTCACTTTCCGGGACTACAAATTCACCCCTCCACTTT
D gene: -
V gene: TRBV18
J gene: TRBJ1-6
clone size: -

CDR3 protein: CAISDLQGRGDPEAFF
CDR3 DNA: TGTGCCATCAGCGACCTCCAGGGTCGAGGAGACCCTGAAGCTTTCTTT
D gene: -
V gene: TRBV10-3
J gene: TRBJ1-1
clone size: -

CDR3 protein: CASSDPKAGVIVNEQFF
CDR3 DNA: TGTGCCAGCAGTGACCCAAAAGCGGGAGTCATCGTCAATGAGCAGTTCTTC
D gene: TRBD2
V gene: TRBV6-1
J gene: TRBJ2-1
clone size: once

CDR3 protein: CASSQERRGLGGTYEQYF
CDR3 DNA: TGCGCCAGCAGCCAAGAGAGGAGGGGACTAGGGGGAACCTACGAGCAGTACTTC
D gene: TRBD2
V gene: TRBV4-3
J gene: TRBJ2-7
clone size: -

CDR3 protein: CASGGGDTSTDTQYF
CDR3 DNA: TGTGCTAGTGGTGGGGGGGACACGAGCACAGATACGCAGTATTTT
D gene: -
V gene: TRBV12-5
J gene: TRBJ2-3
clone size: -

CDR3 protein: CACRRDSTYNEQFF
CDR3 DNA: TGTGCCTGCCGCCGGGACAGCACATACAATGAGCAGTTCTTC
D gene: TRBD1
V gene: TRBV6-2/TRBV6-3
J gene: TRBJ2-1
clone size: -

CDR3 protein: CASGGATGLRPGNTIYF
CDR3 DNA: TGTGCCAGCGGGGGGGCGACAGGGCTCAGGCCTGGAAACACCATATATTTT
D gene: TRBD1
V gene: TRBV11-2
J gene: TRBJ1-3
clone size: -

CDR3 protein: CASSEIQVNQPQHF
CDR3 DNA: TGTGCCAGCAGTGAGATCCAAGTCAATCAGCCCCAGCATTTT
D gene: -
V gene: TRBV28
J gene: TRBJ1-5
clone size: -

CDR3 protein: CASSLGQGENYEQYF
CDR3 DNA: TGTGCCAGCAGCTTAGGGCAGGGGGAAAACTACGAGCAGTACTTC
D gene: TRBD1
V gene: TRBV7-6
J gene: TRBJ2-7
clone size: -

CDR3 protein: CASSEGGGSNEQFF
CDR3 DNA: TGTGCCAGCAGTGAAGGTGGGGGGTCCAATGAGCAGTTCTTC
D gene: -
V gene: TRBV6-1
J gene: TRBJ2-1
clone size: -

CDR3 protein: CASSDTGTGVPYEQYF
CDR3 DNA: TGTGCCAGCAGTGACACCGGGACAGGTGTCCCCTACGAGCAGTACTTC
D gene: TRBD1
V gene: TRBV28
J gene: TRBJ2-7
clone size: -

CDR3 protein: CASSLGGSPLHF
CDR3 DNA: TGTGCCAGCAGTTTGGGGGGTTCACCCCTCCACTTT
D gene: -
V gene: TRBV28
J gene: TRBJ1-6
clone size: -

CDR3 protein: CSVESWDSTDTQYF
CDR3 DNA: TGCAGCGTTGAATCGTGGGACAGCACAGATACGCAGTATTTT
D gene: -
V gene: TRBV29-1
J gene: TRBJ2-3
clone size: few

CDR3 protein: CASSITGYGTDTQYF
CDR3 DNA: TGTGCCAGTAGTATCACAGGGTACGGCACAGATACGCAGTATTTT
D gene: -
V gene: TRBV19
J gene: TRBJ2-3
clone size: -

CDR3 protein: CASSSYLNSSGRANEQFF
CDR3 DNA: TGTGCCAGCAGCTCATACCTAAACAGTAGCGGGAGGGCCAATGAGCAGTTCTTC
D gene: TRBD2
V gene: TRBV3-1/TRBV3-2
J gene: TRBJ2-1
clone size: -

CDR3 protein: CATSGRVAGGGTEAFF
CDR3 DNA: TGTGCCACCAGTGGTCGGGTGGCAGGGGGCGGCACTGAAGCTTTCTTT
D gene: TRBD1
V gene: TRBV24-1
J gene: TRBJ1-1
clone size: -

CDR3 protein: CASNRQENTEAFF
CDR3 DNA: TGTGCCAGCAATCGCCAGGAAAACACTGAAGCTTTCTTT
D gene: -
V gene: TRBV2
J gene: TRBJ1-1
clone size: -

CDR3 protein: CASRKGQGTSSQETQYF
CDR3 DNA: TGTGCCAGCAGGAAGGGACAGGGGACTTCCTCACAAGAGACCCAGTACTTC
D gene: TRBD1
V gene: TRBV28
J gene: TRBJ2-5
clone size: -

CDR3 protein: CASSLNRLTGNTIYF
CDR3 DNA: TGTGCCAGCAGCTTAAATAGGCTGACTGGAAACACCATATATTTT
D gene: -
V gene: TRBV11-2
J gene: TRBJ1-3
clone size: -

CDR3 protein: CASSEQGATNNSPLHF
CDR3 DNA: TGTGCCAGCAGTGAACAGGGGGCAACGAATAATTCACCCCTCCACTTT
D gene: TRBD1
V gene: TRBV6-1
J gene: TRBJ1-6
clone size: -

CDR3 protein: CASSSPGYRGGQFF
CDR3 DNA: TGCGCCAGCAGTTCCCCAGGGTATCGTGGAGGGCAGTTCTTC
D gene: -
V gene: TRBV10-1
J gene: TRBJ2-1
clone size: -

CDR3 protein: CASTYVPMGLPQHF
CDR3 DNA: TGTGCCAGCACCTACGTCCCAATGGGACTGCCCCAGCATTTT
D gene: -
V gene: TRBV6-6
J gene: TRBJ1-5
clone size: -

CDR3 protein: CASSLGAGGPSYNEQFF
CDR3 DNA: TGTGCTAGCAGCTTAGGAGCGGGAGGGCCCTCCTACAATGAGCAGTTCTTC
D gene: TRBD2
V gene: TRBV7-7
J gene: TRBJ2-1
clone size: -

CDR3 protein: CASRLAGEETQYF
CDR3 DNA: TGCGCCAGCAGATTAGCGGGGGAAGAGACCCAGTACTTC
D gene: TRBD2
V gene: TRBV10-2
J gene: TRBJ2-5
clone size: -

CDR3 protein: CATSVGAGNTIYF
CDR3 DNA: TGTGCCACCAGTGTTGGGGCTGGAAACACCATATATTTT
D gene: -
V gene: TRBV24-1
J gene: TRBJ1-3
clone size: -

CDR3 protein: CASSYSRWRELGELFF
CDR3 DNA: TGTGCCAGCAGTTACTCGAGATGGCGGGAGCTCGGGGAGCTGTTTTTT
D gene: TRBD2
V gene: TRBV6-5
J gene: TRBJ2-2
clone size: -

CDR3 protein: CASSQAGAGVNPHYGYTF
CDR3 DNA: TGTGCCAGCAGCCAAGCGGGGGCAGGGGTGAATCCCCACTATGGCTACACCTTC
D gene: -
V gene: TRBV3-1/TRBV3-2
J gene: TRBJ1-2
clone size: -

CDR3 protein: CASSADRGNQPQHF
CDR3 DNA: TGTGCCAGCAGTGCGGACAGGGGCAATCAGCCCCAGCATTTT
D gene: TRBD1
V gene: TRBV2
J gene: TRBJ1-5
clone size: -

CDR3 protein: CASSLAIRKGGSGANVLTF
CDR3 DNA: TGTGCCAGCAGCTTAGCGATCCGAAAAGGGGGCTCTGGGGCCAACGTCCTGACTTTC
D gene: -
V gene: TRBV7-2
J gene: TRBJ2-6
clone size: -

CDR3 protein: CASSQTGTGNYEQYF
CDR3 DNA: TGTGCCAGCAGCCAAACCGGGACAGGGAACTACGAGCAGTACTTC
D gene: TRBD1
V gene: TRBV11-3
J gene: TRBJ2-7
clone size: few

CDR3 protein: CASGPRDRAANTIYF
CDR3 DNA: TGTGCCAGCGGCCCCCGGGACAGGGCTGCAAACACCATATATTTT
D gene: TRBD1
V gene: TRBV2
J gene: TRBJ1-3
clone size: -

CDR3 protein: CASSQGQINYGYTF
CDR3 DNA: TGTGCCAGCAGCCAGGGACAGATTAACTATGGCTACACCTTC
D gene: TRBD1
V gene: TRBV7-8
J gene: TRBJ1-2
clone size: -

CDR3 protein: CASCESLNRNTEAFF
CDR3 DNA: TGTGCCAGCTGCGAGAGTCTAAATCGGAACACTGAAGCTTTCTTT
D gene: -
V gene: TRBV2
J gene: TRBJ1-1
clone size: -

CDR3 protein: CASSLDPAQGKGNSPLHF
CDR3 DNA: TGTGCCAGCAGCTTAGACCCTGCCCAGGGTAAAGGAAATTCACCCCTCCACTTT
D gene: -
V gene: TRBV11-2
J gene: TRBJ1-6
clone size: -

CDR3 protein: CASSKTVFTEAFF
CDR3 DNA: TGTGCCAGCAGCAAGACAGTCTTCACTGAAGCTTTCTTT
D gene: -
V gene: TRBV14
J gene: TRBJ1-1
clone size: -

CDR3 protein: CATSDRTAGSSYEQYF
CDR3 DNA: TGTGCCACCAGTGATAGGACAGCGGGAAGCTCCTACGAGCAGTACTTC
D gene: -
V gene: TRBV24-1
J gene: TRBJ2-7
clone size: -

CDR3 protein: CASSKQESSYNEQFF
CDR3 DNA: TGCGCCAGCAGCAAACAGGAAAGCTCCTACAATGAGCAGTTCTTC
D gene: -
V gene: TRBV10-1
J gene: TRBJ2-1
clone size: -

CDR3 protein: CASSLRQTYEQYF
CDR3 DNA: TGTGCCAGCAGCTTACGACAGACCTACGAGCAGTACTTC
D gene: -
V gene: TRBV7-2
J gene: TRBJ2-7
clone size: -

CDR3 protein: CASSSIRLAGRVYNEQFF
CDR3 DNA: TGTGCCAGCAGTTCGATCAGACTAGCGGGAAGGGTCTACAATGAGCAGTTCTTC
D gene: TRBD2
V gene: TRBV6-2/TRBV6-3
J gene: TRBJ2-1
clone size: -

CDR3 protein: CATSRAGTGVPYGYTF
CDR3 DNA: TGTGCCACCAGTAGAGCAGGCACAGGGGTCCCCTATGGCTACACCTTC
D gene: TRBD1
V gene: TRBV15
J gene: TRBJ1-2
clone size: -

CDR3 protein: CASSQEGGFGNTIYF
CDR3 DNA: TGCGCCAGCAGCCAAGAAGGTGGATTTGGAAACACCATATATTTT
D gene: -
V gene: TRBV4-3
J gene: TRBJ1-3
clone size: -

CDR3 protein: CASSQVFPGTGNGNTIYF
CDR3 DNA: TGTGCCAGCAGCCAAGTTTTCCCCGGGACAGGGAATGGAAACACCATATATTTT
D gene: TRBD1
V gene: TRBV3-1/TRBV3-2
J gene: TRBJ1-3
clone size: -

CDR3 protein: CASSFYTGRNNSPLHF
CDR3 DNA: TGTGCCAGCAGCTTCTATACAGGGAGGAATAATTCACCCCTCCACTTT
D gene: -
V gene: TRBV7-9
J gene: TRBJ1-6
clone size: once

CDR3 protein: CASSPRGGNTGELFF
CDR3 DNA: TGTGCCAGCTCACCGCGCGGGGGAAACACCGGGGAGCTGTTTTTT
D gene: TRBD2
V gene: TRBV18
J gene: TRBJ2-2
clone size: -